The rows below give T cell receptor beta chains drawn from one sample of a study of OX40 agonist ivuxolimab in advanced cancers. Repertoires were generated with immunoSEQ multiplex PCR, while TCRdb's copy carries only in-frame clones and drops some. The table lists 70,000 to 90,000 clones, about 88% of them singletons, with about 8% in the top ten. Sequenced material: CD4+ or CD8+ T cells sorted from blood, taken in a trial of the OX40 agonist ivuxolimab. The receptors derive from an adult with an advanced solid tumor such as melanoma, head and neck, liver or kidney cancer. CDR3s include the opening cysteine and the closing phenylalanine or tryptophan. A D gene is named only where the DNA matches it firmly. Expanded clones are given a class, and other clones once, few, many or no size at all.

abundance	v_gene	j_gene	d_gene	CDR3nt	CDR3aa
-	TRBV2	TRBJ1-6	-	TGTGCCAGCAGTGGGACAGCGATCTCCTATAATTCACCCCTCCACTTT	CASSGTAISYNSPLHF
-	TRBV4-1	TRBJ1-2	TRBD1	TGCGCCAGCAGCCCGGACGAGACAGGGGGCTACGATGGCTACACCTTC	CASSPDETGGYDGYTF
-	TRBV9	TRBJ2-3	TRBD2	TGTGCCAGCAGCCCCCGACTAGCGGGGGATACAGATACGCAGTATTTT	CASSPRLAGDTDTQYF
-	TRBV6-5	TRBJ2-7	-	TGTGCCAGCAGTTACACCCGACAGGGAGGGGAGCAGTACTTC	CASSYTRQGGEQYF
-	TRBV11-2	TRBJ2-7	TRBD1	TGTGCCAGCACCACCGACAGGGGGCAATACGAGCAGTACTTC	CASTTDRGQYEQYF
-	TRBV9	TRBJ2-1	TRBD2	TGTGCCAGCAGCGCCCAGGGGAGGCTAGCGGGAGATCACAACAATGAGCAGTTCTTC	CASSAQGRLAGDHNNEQFF
-	TRBV30	TRBJ1-1	-	TGTGCCTGGAGTCGTCTTGGGGGGGACACTGAAGCTTTCTTT	CAWSRLGGDTEAFF
-	TRBV21-1	TRBJ2-1	-	TGTGCCAGCAGCAAAGCAGTTCGGGACAGGGGTTACAATGAGCAGTTCTTC	CASSKAVRDRGYNEQFF
few	TRBV5-4	TRBJ1-6	-	TGTGCCAGCAGCCTCCGGACTGGGGAACATTCACCCCTCCACTTT	CASSLRTGEHSPLHF
-	TRBV19	TRBJ2-2	-	TGTGCCAGTCGGCCCATCCCCGGGGAGCTGTTTTTT	CASRPIPGELFF
-	TRBV28	TRBJ2-6	TRBD2	TGTGCCAGCAGTTCTGGGGGGGACGGGGCCAACGTCCTGACTTTC	CASSSGGDGANVLTF
-	TRBV4-3	TRBJ2-3	-	TGCGCCAGCAGCCAGGGAGGGGGGCTGGGCGCAGATACGCAGTATTTT	CASSQGGGLGADTQYF
-	TRBV12-2	TRBJ2-1	-	TGTGCAAGTCGCTTAGCCGGGACTAGCGGGAGCCGCGTTGGCAATGAGCAGTTCTTC	CASRLAGTSGSRVGNEQFF
-	TRBV6-1	TRBJ2-3	-	TGTGCCAGCAGTAGGGACACTTTTAGCACAGATACGCAGTATTTT	CASSRDTFSTDTQYF
few	TRBV6-6	TRBJ2-6	-	TGTGCCAGCAGTTTATCCGGGGCCAACGTCCTGACTTTC	CASSLSGANVLTF
-	TRBV5-1	TRBJ2-1	-	TGCGCCAGCAGCTTGGGTGGACAGCTCATTGAGCAGTTCTTC	CASSLGGQLIEQFF
-	TRBV2	TRBJ2-1	-	TGTGCCAGCAGCCCTAGCACAGGTGACAATGAGCAGTTCTTC	CASSPSTGDNEQFF
-	TRBV10-3	TRBJ1-2	-	TGTGCCATCAGTGATAGGATCGATGGCTACACCTTC	CAISDRIDGYTF
-	TRBV27	TRBJ1-5	-	TGTGCCAGCAAAAATGAGGGAGATCGGAATCAGCCCCAGCATTTT	CASKNEGDRNQPQHF
-	TRBV5-1	TRBJ2-1	-	TGCGCCAGCAGCTTAGGAGACGTTTACAATGAGCAGTTCTTC	CASSLGDVYNEQFF
-	TRBV5-1	TRBJ1-4	-	TGCGCCAGCAGCCCGGCAGCAACTAATGAAAAACTGTTTTTT	CASSPAATNEKLFF
-	TRBV27	TRBJ2-2	-	TGTGCCAAGGAGGCCGTAATGCGGACCGGGGAGCTGTTTTTT	CAKEAVMRTGELFF
-	TRBV7-2	TRBJ2-5	-	TGTGCCAGCAGCTTGCCCAGTAAGGTTGGGACCCAGTACTTC	CASSLPSKVGTQYF
-	TRBV7-3	TRBJ2-1	-	TGTGCCAGCAGCCTTAGAATCACAGGGTCGGATGAGCAGTTCTTC	CASSLRITGSDEQFF
-	TRBV5-5	TRBJ1-5	TRBD1	TGTGCCAGCAGCTTGCAGGGGGGCCATAGCAATCAGCCCCAGCATTTT	CASSLQGGHSNQPQHF
-	TRBV27	TRBJ2-7	-	TGTGCCAGCAGTTTACCCACCGATGTTGGGAGCAACGAGCAGTACTTC	CASSLPTDVGSNEQYF
-	TRBV2	TRBJ2-1	TRBD2	TGTGCCAGCAGAACCGGGACTAGCGGCAATGAGCAGTTCTTC	CASRTGTSGNEQFF
-	TRBV5-1	TRBJ2-3	-	TGCGCCAGCAGCTTGTCCCGGGGTCCAGACACAGATACGCAGTATTTT	CASSLSRGPDTDTQYF
-	TRBV18	TRBJ1-1	-	TGTGCCAGCTCACCACGGAATGGTTTCGGCACTGAAGCTTTCTTT	CASSPRNGFGTEAFF
-	TRBV28	TRBJ1-5	-	TGTGCCAGCAGTTTGGGGCCCTTAGAGAATCAGCCCCAGCATTTT	CASSLGPLENQPQHF
-	TRBV4-2	TRBJ2-2	TRBD1	TGTGCCAGCAGCCAAGCCGGGACAGGGTCGGACACCGGGGAGCTGTTTTTT	CASSQAGTGSDTGELFF
-	TRBV2	TRBJ1-1	-	TGTGCCAGCAGGAGGACAGCCTCCAACACTGAAGCTTTCTTT	CASRRTASNTEAFF
-	TRBV5-1	TRBJ2-1	TRBD2	TGCGCCAGCAAACGGGGGGCCTACAATGAGCAGTTCTTC	CASKRGAYNEQFF
-	TRBV11-1	TRBJ2-1	TRBD2	TGTGCCAGCAGAGATACTAGCGGGAGCTTGAATGAGCAGTTCTTC	CASRDTSGSLNEQFF
-	TRBV6-5	TRBJ1-2	TRBD1	TGTGCCAGCAAATCGGACAGGGGCTATGGCTACACCTTC	CASKSDRGYGYTF
-	TRBV11-1	TRBJ1-6	TRBD1	TGTGCCAGCAGCACCGGGACAGCCGCGTCACCCCTCCACTTT	CASSTGTAASPLHF
once	TRBV6-1	TRBJ2-5	-	TGTGCCAGCGACTTAACCTTTCAACGGGAGACCCAGTACTTC	CASDLTFQRETQYF
-	TRBV5-1	TRBJ2-4	TRBD2	TGCGCCAGCAGCCCCGAACTAGCGGGGGGAGTCAAAAACATTCAGTACTTC	CASSPELAGGVKNIQYF
-	TRBV28	TRBJ2-7	TRBD2	TGTGCCAGCGGGAAGAGCGGGGGATCCTACGAGCAGTACTTC	CASGKSGGSYEQYF
-	TRBV6-1	TRBJ2-7	-	TGTGCCAGCAGTGAAGAGCAGGGGAGGGCCTACGAGCAGTACTTC	CASSEEQGRAYEQYF
-	TRBV5-4	TRBJ1-5	TRBD1	TGTGCCAGCAGCTTTCGGGACAGGGAGTATCAGCCCCAGCATTTT	CASSFRDREYQPQHF
-	TRBV5-4	TRBJ1-5	-	TGTGCCAGCAGCCCACCAGAACTGCAAAGGAGGCAGCCCCAGCATTTT	CASSPPELQRRQPQHF
-	TRBV18	TRBJ1-4	-	TGTGCCAGCTCGAGGTCAACTAATGAAAAACTGTTTTTT	CASSRSTNEKLFF
few	TRBV6-5	TRBJ1-1	-	TGTGCCAGTTGGGCCCTCAAGCACACTGAAGCTTTCTTT	CASWALKHTEAFF
-	TRBV28	TRBJ1-2	TRBD1	TGTGCCAGCAGCCCTTACAGGGGGCTTGGGGGCTACACCTTC	CASSPYRGLGGYTF
-	TRBV5-1	TRBJ2-1	TRBD2	TGCGCCAGCAGCTTGGCCCGGCGGGAGGCTCATGAGCAGTTCTTC	CASSLARREAHEQFF
-	TRBV7-2	TRBJ1-2	-	TGTGCCAGCAGCTTAGTCATAAGGGATTTTGGCTACACCTTC	CASSLVIRDFGYTF
-	TRBV7-3	TRBJ2-7	-	TGTGCCAGCAGCTTCACCGGGCAGAGCTCCTACGAGCAGTACTTC	CASSFTGQSSYEQYF
once	TRBV30	TRBJ1-1	TRBD1	TGTGCCTGGAGTGTCGGACAGGGCTGGACTGAAGCTTTCTTT	CAWSVGQGWTEAFF